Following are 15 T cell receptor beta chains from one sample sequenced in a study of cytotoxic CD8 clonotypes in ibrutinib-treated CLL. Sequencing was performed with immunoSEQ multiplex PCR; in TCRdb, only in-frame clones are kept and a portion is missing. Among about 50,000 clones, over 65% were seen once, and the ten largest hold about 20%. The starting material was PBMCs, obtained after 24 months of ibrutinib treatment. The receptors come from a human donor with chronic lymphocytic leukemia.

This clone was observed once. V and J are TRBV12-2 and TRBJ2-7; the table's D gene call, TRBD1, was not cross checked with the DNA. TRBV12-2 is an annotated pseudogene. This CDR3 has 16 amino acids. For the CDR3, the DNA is TGTGCAAGTCGCTTAGTTTTCCAGGGGGCAATGTACGAGCAGTACTTC. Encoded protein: CASRLVFQGAMYEQYF.

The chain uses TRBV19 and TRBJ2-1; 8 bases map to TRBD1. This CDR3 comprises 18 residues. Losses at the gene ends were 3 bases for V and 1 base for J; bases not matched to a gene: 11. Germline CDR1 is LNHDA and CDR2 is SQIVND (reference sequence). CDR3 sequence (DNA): TGTGCCAGTAGTATCAAGGACAGGGAAGGCAAGTCCTACAATGAGCAGTTCTTC. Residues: CASSIKDREGKSYNEQFF.

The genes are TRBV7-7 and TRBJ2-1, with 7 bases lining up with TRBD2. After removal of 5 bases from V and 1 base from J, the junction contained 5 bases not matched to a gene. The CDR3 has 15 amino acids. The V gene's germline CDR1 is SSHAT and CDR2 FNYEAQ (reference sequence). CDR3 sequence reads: CASSPGLVSYNEQFF. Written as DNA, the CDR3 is TGTGCCAGCAGCCCAGGACTAGTTTCCTACAATGAGCAGTTCTTC.

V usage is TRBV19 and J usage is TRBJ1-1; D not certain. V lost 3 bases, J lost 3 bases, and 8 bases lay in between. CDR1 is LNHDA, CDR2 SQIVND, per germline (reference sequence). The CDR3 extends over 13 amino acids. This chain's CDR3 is CASSIEGYTEAFF. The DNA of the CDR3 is TGTGCCAGTAGTATCGAGGGTTACACTGAAGCTTTCTTT.

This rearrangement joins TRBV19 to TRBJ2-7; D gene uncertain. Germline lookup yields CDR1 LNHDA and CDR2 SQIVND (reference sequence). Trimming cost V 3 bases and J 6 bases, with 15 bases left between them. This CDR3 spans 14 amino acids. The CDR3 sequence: CASSIGGRLGEQYF. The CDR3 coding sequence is TGTGCCAGTAGTATTGGTGGCAGATTAGGCGAGCAGTACTTC.

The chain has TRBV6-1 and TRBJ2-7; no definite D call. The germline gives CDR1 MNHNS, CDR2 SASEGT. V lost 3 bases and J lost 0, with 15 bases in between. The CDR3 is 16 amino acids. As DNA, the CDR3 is TGTGCCAGCAGTGACCCGCTGAATACCGGCTCCTACGAGCAGTACTTC. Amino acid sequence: CASSDPLNTGSYEQYF.

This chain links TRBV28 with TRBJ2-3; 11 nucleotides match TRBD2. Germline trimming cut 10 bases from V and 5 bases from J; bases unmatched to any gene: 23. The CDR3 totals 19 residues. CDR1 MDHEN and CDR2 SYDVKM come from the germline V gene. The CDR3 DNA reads TGTGCCACCGGGGCTGGGGTGGGGGATCTAGCGGGAGGTGAAGATACGCAGTATTTT. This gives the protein CATGAGVGDLAGGEDTQYF. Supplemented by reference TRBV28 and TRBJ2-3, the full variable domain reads DVKVTQSSRYLVKRTGEKVFLECVQDMDHENMFWYRQDPGLGLRLIYFSYDVKMKEKGDIPEGYSVSREKKERFSLILESASTNQTSMYLCATGAGVGDLAGGEDTQYFGPGTRLTVL.

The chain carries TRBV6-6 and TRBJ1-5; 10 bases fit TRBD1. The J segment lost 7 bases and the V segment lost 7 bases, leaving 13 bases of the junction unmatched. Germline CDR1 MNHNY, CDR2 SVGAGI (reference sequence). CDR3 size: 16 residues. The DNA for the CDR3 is TGTGCCAGCAAAACCGGGGACAGGGGAGGAAACCAGCCCCAGCATTTT. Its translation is CASKTGDRGGNQPQHF.

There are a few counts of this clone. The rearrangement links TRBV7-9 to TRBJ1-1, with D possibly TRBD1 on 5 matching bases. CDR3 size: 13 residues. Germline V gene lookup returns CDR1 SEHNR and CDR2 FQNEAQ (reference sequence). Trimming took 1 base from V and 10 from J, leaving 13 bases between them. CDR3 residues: CASSLVIRAGAFF. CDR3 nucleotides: TGTGCCAGCAGCTTAGTGATCAGGGCGGGAGCTTTCTTT. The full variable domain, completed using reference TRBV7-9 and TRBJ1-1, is DTGVSQNPRHKITKRGQNVTFRCDPISEHNRLYWYRQTLGQGPEFLTYFQNEAQLEKSRLLSDRFSAERPKGSFSTLEIQRTEQGDSAMYLCASSLVIRAGAFFGQGTRLTVV.

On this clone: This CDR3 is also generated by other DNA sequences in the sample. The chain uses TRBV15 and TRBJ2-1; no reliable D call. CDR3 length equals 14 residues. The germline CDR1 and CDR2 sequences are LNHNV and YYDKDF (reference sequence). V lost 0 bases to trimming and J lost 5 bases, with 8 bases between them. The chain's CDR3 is CATSRDGGNNEQFF. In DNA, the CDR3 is TGTGCCACCAGCAGAGATGGCGGCAACAATGAGCAGTTCTTC.

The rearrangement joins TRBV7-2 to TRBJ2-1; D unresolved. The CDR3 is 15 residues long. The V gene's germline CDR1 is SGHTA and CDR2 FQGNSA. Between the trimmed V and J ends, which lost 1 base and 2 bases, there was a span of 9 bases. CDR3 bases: TGTGCCAGCAGCTTAGAGATCACCCCCTACAATGAGCAGTTCTTC. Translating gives CASSLEITPYNEQFF.

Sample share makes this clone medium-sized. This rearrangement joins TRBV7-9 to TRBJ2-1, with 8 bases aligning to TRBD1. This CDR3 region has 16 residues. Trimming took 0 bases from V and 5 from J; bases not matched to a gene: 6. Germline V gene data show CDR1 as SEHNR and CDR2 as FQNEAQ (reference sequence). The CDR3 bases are TGTGCCAGCAGCTTAGCGGCAGGGGGCTTTAACAATGAGCAGTTCTTC. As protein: CASSLAAGGFNNEQFF. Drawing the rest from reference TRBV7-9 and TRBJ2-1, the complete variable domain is DTGVSQNPRHKITKRGQNVTFRCDPISEHNRLYWYRQTLGQGPEFLTYFQNEAQLEKSRLLSDRFSAERPKGSFSTLEIQRTEQGDSAMYLCASSLAAGGFNNEQFFGPGTRLTVL.

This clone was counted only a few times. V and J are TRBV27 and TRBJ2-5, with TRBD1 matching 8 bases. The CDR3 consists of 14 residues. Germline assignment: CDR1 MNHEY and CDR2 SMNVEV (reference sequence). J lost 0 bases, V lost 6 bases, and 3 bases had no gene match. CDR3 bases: TGTGCCAGCAGCCGGGACAGGTACCAAGAGACCCAGTACTTC. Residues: CASSRDRYQETQYF.

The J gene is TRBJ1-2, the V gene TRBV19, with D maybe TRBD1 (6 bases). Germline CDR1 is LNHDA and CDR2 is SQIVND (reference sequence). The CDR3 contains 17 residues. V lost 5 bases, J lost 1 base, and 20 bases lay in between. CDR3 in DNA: TGTGCCAGTAGTCCCGACAGGCCGTCCTCCCGTAACTATGGCTACACCTTC. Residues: CASSPDRPSSRNYGYTF.

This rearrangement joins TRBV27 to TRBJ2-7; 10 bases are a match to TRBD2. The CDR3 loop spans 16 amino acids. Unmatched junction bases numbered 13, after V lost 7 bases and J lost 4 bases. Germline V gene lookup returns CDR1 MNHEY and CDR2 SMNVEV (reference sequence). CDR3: CASNTWASGRKYEQYF. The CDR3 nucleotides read TGTGCCAGCAATACCTGGGCTAGCGGGAGAAAATACGAGCAGTACTTC.